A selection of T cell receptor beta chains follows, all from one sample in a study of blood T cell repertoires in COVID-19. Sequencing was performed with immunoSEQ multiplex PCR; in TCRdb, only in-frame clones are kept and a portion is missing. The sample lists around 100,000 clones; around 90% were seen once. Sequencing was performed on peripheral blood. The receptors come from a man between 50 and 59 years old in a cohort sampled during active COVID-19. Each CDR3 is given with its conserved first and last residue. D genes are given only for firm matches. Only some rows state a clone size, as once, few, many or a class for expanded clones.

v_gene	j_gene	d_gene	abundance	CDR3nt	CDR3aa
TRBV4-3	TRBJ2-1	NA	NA	TGCGCCAGCAGCCGACGGGAACAAACCCCCACTGAGCAGTTCTTC	CASSRREQTPTEQFF
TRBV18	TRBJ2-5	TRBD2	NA	TGTGCCAGCTCACCTCCAGCGGGGGGCCGGGAGACCCAGTACTTC	CASSPPAGGRETQYF
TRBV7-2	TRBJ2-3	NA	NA	TGTGCCAGCAGCTTGCAGGGGAGCACAGATACGCAGTATTTT	CASSLQGSTDTQYF
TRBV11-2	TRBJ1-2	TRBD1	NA	TGTGCCAGCAGCTTATCCGACAGGGACTATGGCTACACCTTC	CASSLSDRDYGYTF
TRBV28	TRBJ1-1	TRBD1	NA	TGTGCCAGCAGGGGACAGATGAACACTGAAGCTTTCTTT	CASRGQMNTEAFF
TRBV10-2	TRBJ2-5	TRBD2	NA	TGCGCCAGCAGCCCGACCGGACTAGCGGGGGAGACCCAGTACTTC	CASSPTGLAGETQYF
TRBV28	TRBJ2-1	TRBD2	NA	TGTGCCAGCAGACCACGCCGGACTAGCGGGGACAATGAGCAGTTCTTC	CASRPRRTSGDNEQFF
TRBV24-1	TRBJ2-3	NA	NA	TGTGCCACCAGTGGCGACAGGACCGGCACAGATACGCAGTATTTT	CATSGDRTGTDTQYF
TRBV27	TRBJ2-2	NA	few	TGTGCCAGCCGGTACTACACCGGGGAGCTGTTTTTT	CASRYYTGELFF
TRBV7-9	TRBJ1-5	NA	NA	TGTGCCAGCTCTGATGGGTCCGGGGTCGGCAATCAGCCCCAGCATTTT	CASSDGSGVGNQPQHF
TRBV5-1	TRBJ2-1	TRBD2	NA	TGCGCCAGCAGCTTGATGGGGGGGATAAATGAGCAGTTCTTC	CASSLMGGINEQFF
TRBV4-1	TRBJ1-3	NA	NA	TGCGCCAGCAGCCATATAGACAGTCTCTCTGGAAACACCATATATTTT	CASSHIDSLSGNTIYF
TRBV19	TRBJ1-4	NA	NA	TGTGCCAGTAGTATGTTTGAGGGTACTAATGAAAAACTGTTTTTT	CASSMFEGTNEKLFF
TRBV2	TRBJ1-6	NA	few	TGTGCCAGCAGGCGGGAGAATAATTCACCCCTCCACTTT	CASRRENNSPLHF
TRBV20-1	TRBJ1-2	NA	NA	TGCAGTGCTAGTCGGGGGGGTGGCTACACCTTC	CSASRGGGYTF
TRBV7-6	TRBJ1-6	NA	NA	TGTGCCAGCAGCGCAACGACAGATTCACCCCTCCACTTT	CASSATTDSPLHF
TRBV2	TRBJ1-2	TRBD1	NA	TGTGCCAGCACCATCGACAGGGGGCCCTCATCTGGCTACACCTTC	CASTIDRGPSSGYTF
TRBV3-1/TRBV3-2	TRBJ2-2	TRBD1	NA	TGTGCCAGCAGCCAAGTAAGGACAGGGGCTACCGGGGAGCTGTTTTTT	CASSQVRTGATGELFF
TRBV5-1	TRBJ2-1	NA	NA	TGCGCCAGCAGCTTGGCGGGGGTGGAGCAGGGGCAGTTCTTC	CASSLAGVEQGQFF
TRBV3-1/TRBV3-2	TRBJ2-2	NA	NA	TGTGCCAGCAGCCCCTTCGCGAACACCGGGGAGCTGTTTTTT	CASSPFANTGELFF
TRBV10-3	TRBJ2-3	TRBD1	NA	TGTGCCAGCCGACAGGGAAGCACAGATACGCAGTATTTT	CASRQGSTDTQYF
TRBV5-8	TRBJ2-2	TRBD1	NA	TGTGCCAGCAGCTATACGGGACAGGGGAACACCGGGGAGCTGTTTTTT	CASSYTGQGNTGELFF
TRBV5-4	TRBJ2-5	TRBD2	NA	TGTGCCAGCAGCGGAGCGGGGGCCAAAGAGACCCAGTACTTC	CASSGAGAKETQYF
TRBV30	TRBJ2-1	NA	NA	TGTGCCTGGAGACCCCCTGGGCATGAGCAGTTCTTC	CAWRPPGHEQFF
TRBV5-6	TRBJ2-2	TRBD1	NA	TGTGCCAGCAGCCATCGACAGGGAGTCGACGGGGAGCTGTTTTTT	CASSHRQGVDGELFF
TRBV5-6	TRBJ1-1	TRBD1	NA	TGTGCCAGCAGCATGGGACAGGGGGGGAAGACTGAAGCTTTCTTT	CASSMGQGGKTEAFF
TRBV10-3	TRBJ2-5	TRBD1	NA	TGTGCCATCAGTGGGACAGGGGTTTACCAAGAGACCCAGTACTTC	CAISGTGVYQETQYF
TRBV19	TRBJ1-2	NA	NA	TGTGCCAGTAGTGACCCCATTAGGGGTTTCCGCGGCTACACCTTC	CASSDPIRGFRGYTF
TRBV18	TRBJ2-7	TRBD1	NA	TGTGCCAGCTCACCACCCAAGCCTGGACAGGGAAGCGACGAGCAGTACTTC	CASSPPKPGQGSDEQYF
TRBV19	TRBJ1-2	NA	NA	TGTGCCAGTGGGTCCCCAGGCTATGGCTACACCTTC	CASGSPGYGYTF
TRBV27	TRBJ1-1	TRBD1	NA	TGTGCCAGCAGGGACAGGTCAAAGGCTGAAGCTTTCTTT	CASRDRSKAEAFF
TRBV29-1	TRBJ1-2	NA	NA	TGCAGCGCCGGACAATGGAACTATGGCTACACCTTC	CSAGQWNYGYTF
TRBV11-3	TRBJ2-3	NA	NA	TGTGCCAGCAGCGAGACCGCTGGGCCAAGAACGCAGTATTTT	CASSETAGPRTQYF
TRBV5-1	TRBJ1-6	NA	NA	TGCGCCAGCAGTCCCGAAACAGGGACGGATAATTCACCCCTCCACTTT	CASSPETGTDNSPLHF
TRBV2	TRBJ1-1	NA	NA	TGTGCCAGCAGTGTAAAACAGGGTCTAGGTGAAGCTTTCTTT	CASSVKQGLGEAFF
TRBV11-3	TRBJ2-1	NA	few	TGTGCCAGCAGCTTAGATCCCAGGTTTGAGCAGTTCTTC	CASSLDPRFEQFF
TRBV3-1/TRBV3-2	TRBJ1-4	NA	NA	TGTGCCAGCAGCCCCCAGGGGCCTAGGGTGAGTGAAAAACTGTTTTTT	CASSPQGPRVSEKLFF
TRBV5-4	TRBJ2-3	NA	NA	TGTGCCAGCAGCTCACCGGAGACTAGATCAGTCGCAGATACGCAGTATTTT	CASSSPETRSVADTQYF
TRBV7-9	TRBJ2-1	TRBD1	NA	TGTGCCAGCAGCTATGGGACAGGTCTTTACAATGAGCAGTTCTTC	CASSYGTGLYNEQFF
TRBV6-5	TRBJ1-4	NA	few	TGTGCCACGGGCCCGGGATACAATGAAAAACTGTTTTTT	CATGPGYNEKLFF
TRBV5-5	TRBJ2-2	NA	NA	TGTGCCAGCAGCTTGGGGGCAGGCCGCGCCGGGGAGCTGTTTTTT	CASSLGAGRAGELFF
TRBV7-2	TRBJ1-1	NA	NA	TGTGCCAGCAGCTTAGGACTTGTTTTTGGTGGAGCTTTCTTT	CASSLGLVFGGAFF
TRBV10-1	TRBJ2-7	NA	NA	TGCGCCAGCAGTGAAAGGGGCCCCTACGAGCAGTACTTC	CASSERGPYEQYF
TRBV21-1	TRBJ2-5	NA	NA	TGTGCCAGCATAATTCGGGACTCGCAAGAGACCCAGTACTTC	CASIIRDSQETQYF
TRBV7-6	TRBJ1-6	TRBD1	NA	TGTGCCAGCAGCCGAACCATATCTCCGGGACAGGGTAGTAATTCACCCCTCCACTTT	CASSRTISPGQGSNSPLHF
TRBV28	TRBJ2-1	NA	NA	TGTGCCAGCAGTGGCGTAGGGGATGACTCCTACAATGAGCAGTTCTTC	CASSGVGDDSYNEQFF
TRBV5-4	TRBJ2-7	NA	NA	TGTGCCAGCAGCACGTACAGGGAGGGCGAGCAGTACTTC	CASSTYREGEQYF
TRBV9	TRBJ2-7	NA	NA	TGTGCCAGCAGCGTATCCCCTAACCACTACGAGCAGTACTTC	CASSVSPNHYEQYF
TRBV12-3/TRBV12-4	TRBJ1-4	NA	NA	TGTGCCAGCAGCTCCAGAGAAAAACTGTTTTTT	CASSSREKLFF
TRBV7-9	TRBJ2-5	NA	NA	TGTGCCAGCAGCTTAGAGGCGGGGCCCACGGAGACCCAGTACTTC	CASSLEAGPTETQYF
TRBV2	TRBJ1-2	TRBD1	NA	TGTGCCAGCACACGGGACAGGGTACGTGGCTACACCTTC	CASTRDRVRGYTF
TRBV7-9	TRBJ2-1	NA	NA	TGTGCCAGCAGCTCCCCCGGGGCCGGGACTCACTACAATGAGCAGTTCTTC	CASSSPGAGTHYNEQFF
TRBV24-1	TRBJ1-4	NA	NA	TGTGCCACCAGTGATTCACGACCTAACGCGGAGAAACTGTTTTTT	CATSDSRPNAEKLFF
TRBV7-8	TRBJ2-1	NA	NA	TGTGCCAGCAGCTTCGGCGTAACAGGCCGCAATGAGCAGTTCTTC	CASSFGVTGRNEQFF
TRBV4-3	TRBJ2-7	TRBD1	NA	TGCGCCAGCAGCCAAGGGGTGGCAGGGGGTGAGGAGCAGTACTTC	CASSQGVAGGEEQYF
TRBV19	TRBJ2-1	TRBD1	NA	TGTGCCAGTAGTATACAGGGGGCCCCAACCAATGAGCAGTTCTTC	CASSIQGAPTNEQFF
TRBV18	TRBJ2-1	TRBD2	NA	TGTGCCAGCTCACCACCTAGCGGGGGAGATTACAATGAGCAGTTCTTC	CASSPPSGGDYNEQFF
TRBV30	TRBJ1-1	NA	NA	TGTGCCTGGAGTCCCTACCCCGAGGTAAGGAACACTGAAGCTTTCTTT	CAWSPYPEVRNTEAFF
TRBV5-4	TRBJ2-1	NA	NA	TGTGCCAGCAGCTTGGAATATCATGAGCAGTTCTTC	CASSLEYHEQFF
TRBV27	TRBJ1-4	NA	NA	TGTGCCAGCAGTTTCGGGGGGCCTAATGAAAAACTGTTTTTT	CASSFGGPNEKLFF